This TCR beta chain was profiled in a study of blood T cell repertoires in COVID-19. V dropped 0 bases and J dropped 8 bases, with 20 bases sitting between them. Looked up from germline, CDR1 is LGHDT and CDR2 is YNNKEL (reference sequence). The CDR3 extends over 17 amino acids. The protocol was immunoSEQ multiplex PCR, while the TCRdb copy is restricted to in-frame clones and leaves out a portion. The sample lists 35,000 to 55,000 clones, approximately 77% seen once, with around 4.4% in the top ten. This receptor was identified in a woman aged 70-85 years with acute or convalescent COVID-19. The gene calls are TRBV3-1 (or the pseudogene TRBV3-2) and TRBJ2-1, with D possibly TRBD2 on 6 matching bases. The sample taken for sequencing was peripheral blood. The CDR3 loop is CASSQDPQRRDVDEQFF. The CDR3 bases are TGTGCCAGCAGCCAAGATCCACAAAGGCGGGATGTCGATGAGCAGTTCTTC.